The rows below give T cell receptor beta chains drawn from one sample of a study of blood T cell repertoires in COVID-19. Assay used: immunoSEQ multiplex PCR; TCRdb lists only in-frame clones, some missing. The table includes about 50,000 clones, roughly 80% detected once. Sequenced sample: peripheral blood. Receptors originate from a man between 65 and 85 years old with active COVID-19. Each CDR3 is given with its conserved first and last residue. The D gene is left open where the match is weak. Not all rows give a size; the values are once, few, many and, for expanded clones, a class.

>TRBJ2-5|-|15|TRBD2|TRBV5-6
CASSVTSGGQETQYF
TGTGCCAGCAGCGTTACCAGCGGGGGGCAAGAGACCCAGTACTTC
>TRBJ1-1|many|15|-|TRBV6-2/TRBV6-3
CASSYFETRNTEAFF
TGTGCCAGCAGTTACTTCGAGACACGGAACACTGAAGCTTTCTTT
>TRBJ2-5|-|14|TRBD2|TRBV7-2
CASSFSGSGETQYF
TGTGCCAGCAGCTTTAGCGGGAGCGGTGAGACCCAGTACTTC
>TRBJ2-4|-|11|-|TRBV20-1
CSASLENIQYF
TGCAGTGCTAGTTTAGAAAACATTCAGTACTTC
>TRBJ2-7|-|16|-|TRBV19
CASSIGGFSPLYEQYF
TGTGCCAGTAGTATTGGTGGCTTCTCCCCTCTCTACGAGCAGTACTTC
>TRBJ2-1|-|13|TRBD1|TRBV15
CATSSRQGNEQFF
TGTGCCACCAGCAGCCGACAGGGGAATGAGCAGTTCTTC
>TRBJ2-1|-|16|TRBD1|TRBV7-8
CASSLPGQGRYNEQFF
TGTGCCAGCAGCTTACCGGGACAGGGTCGCTACAATGAGCAGTTCTTC
>TRBJ2-1|once|14|TRBD2|TRBV7-3
CASSLSLAENEQFF
TGTGCCAGCAGCTTAAGTCTAGCGGAAAATGAGCAGTTCTTC
>TRBJ2-6|-|15|-|TRBV30
CAWGRDTSGANVLTF
TGTGCCTGGGGGAGGGACACCTCTGGGGCCAACGTCCTGACTTTC
>TRBJ2-2|-|16|-|TRBV5-1
CASSPPGLSNTGELFF
TGCGCCAGCAGCCCCCCCGGACTTTCGAACACCGGGGAGCTGTTTTTT
>TRBJ2-2|few|16|TRBD2|TRBV7-6
CASSLRTSGTTGELFF
TGTGCCAGCAGCTTAAGAACTAGCGGAACCACCGGGGAGCTGTTTTTT
>TRBJ2-7|-|13|TRBD2|TRBV7-9
CASSLAGVYEQYF
TGTGCCAGCAGCCTAGCGGGAGTCTACGAGCAGTACTTC
>TRBJ2-3|once|15|TRBD2|TRBV19
CASSIEAGGRDTQYF
TGTGCCAGTAGTATAGAAGCGGGAGGGCGAGATACGCAGTATTTT
>TRBJ1-1|-|13|-|TRBV12-3/TRBV12-4
CASSFQGIAEAFF
TGTGCCAGCAGTTTTCAGGGAATCGCTGAAGCTTTCTTT
>TRBJ2-7|-|12|-|TRBV5-1
CASSAQAAEQYF
TGCGCCAGCAGCGCACAGGCCGCTGAGCAGTACTTC
>TRBJ2-2|-|12|-|TRBV30
CAWSVARGELFF
TGTGCCTGGAGTGTAGCCCGAGGGGAGCTGTTTTTT
>TRBJ1-2|-|16|-|TRBV10-2
CASNSALRDTHYGYTF
TGCGCCAGCAACTCGGCCCTCCGGGACACACACTATGGCTACACCTTC
>TRBJ2-6|-|17|TRBD2|TRBV18
CASSPYASGSGANVLTF
TGTGCCAGCTCACCGTATGCTAGCGGCTCTGGGGCCAACGTCCTGACTTTC
>TRBJ1-4|-|12|-|TRBV30
CALGHSNEKLFF
TGTGCCTTAGGACATTCTAATGAAAAACTGTTTTTT
>TRBJ2-1|few|18|TRBD2|TRBV7-8
CASSLPPRLAGGRNEQFF
TGTGCCAGCAGCTTACCTCCTCGGTTAGCGGGAGGCCGGAATGAGCAGTTCTTC
>TRBJ2-7|-|16|TRBD1|TRBV6-6
CASSLKRRTGKYEQYF
TGTGCCAGCAGTCTCAAGAGAAGGACAGGGAAATACGAGCAGTACTTC
>TRBJ2-1|-|15|-|TRBV13
CASSAGWERYNEQFF
TGTGCCAGCAGCGCAGGGTGGGAAAGGTACAATGAGCAGTTCTTC
>TRBJ2-7|once|12|TRBD1|TRBV2
CASRIQGYEQYF
TGTGCCAGCAGGATACAGGGGTACGAGCAGTACTTC
>TRBJ2-7|-|14|-|TRBV7-2
CASSLVGGAYEQYF
TGTGCCAGCAGCTTAGTAGGGGGGGCCTACGAGCAGTACTTC
>TRBJ2-2|few|19|TRBD2|TRBV4-2
CASSQDRGLAGGRPGELFF
TGTGCCAGCAGCCAAGACCGCGGACTAGCGGGAGGACGTCCCGGGGAGCTGTTTTTT
>TRBJ2-7|once|14|-|TRBV7-2
CASSLVQGGNEQYF
TGTGCCAGCAGCTTAGTTCAGGGCGGGAACGAGCAGTACTTC
>TRBJ2-1|-|18|TRBD2|TRBV11-2
CASSLGLTSGTYYNEQFF
TGTGCCAGCAGCTTAGGTCTGACTAGCGGAACGTATTACAATGAGCAGTTCTTC
>TRBJ1-5|-|14|TRBD1|TRBV19
CATEAGQGYQPQHF
TGTGCCACTGAGGCAGGACAGGGATATCAGCCCCAGCATTTT
>TRBJ2-7|-|15|-|TRBV5-5
CASSLGAGAPGEQYF
TGTGCCAGCAGTTTAGGGGCTGGGGCCCCCGGGGAGCAGTACTTC
>TRBJ2-3|-|17|-|TRBV5-1
CASSSGQWSGATDTQYF
TGCGCCAGCAGCTCCGGACAATGGAGTGGAGCCACAGATACGCAGTATTTT
>TRBJ2-1|-|16|TRBD2|TRBV10-1
CASSEFKRDLYNEQFF
TGCGCCAGCAGTGAGTTTAAGCGGGACCTCTACAATGAGCAGTTCTTC
>TRBJ1-2|few|13|-|TRBV5-4
CASSSSRVGGYTF
TGTGCCAGCAGCTCCTCCAGGGTTGGAGGCTACACCTTC
>TRBJ1-1|-|13|TRBD1|TRBV5-1
CASRQGLDTEAFF
TGCGCCAGCAGACAGGGGTTGGACACTGAAGCTTTCTTT
>TRBJ1-3|-|16|-|TRBV5-6
CASSLVSGSSGNTIYF
TGTGCCAGCAGCTTGGTGAGCGGGAGCTCTGGAAACACCATATATTTT
>TRBJ2-7|-|16|TRBD2|TRBV27
CASSFGEASGRAVQYF
TGTGCCAGCAGTTTCGGGGAGGCTAGCGGGAGGGCCGTGCAGTACTTC
>TRBJ2-3|once|12|-|TRBV7-2
CASSRGTDTQYF
TGTGCCAGCAGCCGAGGGACAGATACGCAGTATTTT
>TRBJ1-4|-|12|-|TRBV2
CASKGDGEKLFF
TGTGCCAGCAAGGGGGACGGCGAAAAACTGTTTTTT
>TRBJ1-2|-|13|TRBD1|TRBV3-1/TRBV3-2
CASSLGQGGGYTF
TGTGCCAGCAGCCTCGGACAGGGTGGAGGCTACACCTTC
>TRBJ2-5|-|15|TRBD2|TRBV4-2
CASSQGTSGQETQYF
TGTGCCAGCAGCCAAGGGACTAGCGGGCAAGAGACCCAGTACTTC
>TRBJ2-3|-|13|TRBD1|TRBV24-1
CATRQGAADTQYF
TGTGCCACCAGACAGGGGGCAGCAGATACGCAGTATTTT
>TRBJ1-1|-|14|TRBD1|TRBV28
CASGTGTGGSEAFF
TGTGCCAGCGGAACCGGGACAGGGGGTAGTGAAGCTTTCTTT
>TRBJ2-6|few|15|-|TRBV19
CASSIGPSGANVLTF
TGTGCCAGTAGTATCGGTCCCTCTGGGGCCAACGTCCTGACTTTC
>TRBJ2-3|-|17|-|TRBV4-2
CASSLEATRASTDTQYF
TGTGCCAGCAGCCTTGAGGCAACTAGGGCTAGCACAGATACGCAGTATTTT
>TRBJ2-2|-|14|-|TRBV5-1
CASSLSGNTGELFF
TGCGCCAGCAGCTTGAGCGGGAACACCGGGGAGCTGTTTTTT
>TRBJ2-7|-|13|-|TRBV29-1
CSAIIESSYEQYF
TGCAGCGCCATTATAGAATCCTCCTACGAGCAGTACTTC
>TRBJ1-5|-|15|TRBD1|TRBV10-2
CASSEGQGANQPQHF
TGCGCCAGCAGTGAGGGACAGGGTGCAAATCAGCCCCAGCATTTT
>TRBJ2-1|-|12|-|TRBV24-1
CATMAGNNEQFF
TGTGCCACCATGGCGGGAAACAATGAGCAGTTCTTC
>TRBJ2-2|-|15|-|TRBV5-4
CASSWQGRQTGELFF
TGTGCCAGCAGCTGGCAGGGTAGACAAACCGGGGAGCTGTTTTTT
>TRBJ1-5|-|15|-|TRBV28
CASSAPAGSNQPQHF
TGTGCCAGCAGTGCACCCGCGGGGAGCAATCAGCCCCAGCATTTT
>TRBJ2-5|-|16|-|TRBV3-1/TRBV3-2
CASSQDLSGGKETQYF
TGTGCCAGCAGCCAAGATCTGAGCGGAGGGAAAGAGACCCAGTACTTC
>TRBJ2-7|-|15|-|TRBV28
CASSFMDFRKGEQYF
TGTGCCAGCAGTTTCATGGACTTCCGTAAGGGCGAGCAGTACTTC
>TRBJ2-2|many|14|-|TRBV7-3
CASSLMGGPGELFF
TGTGCCAGCAGCCTAATGGGGGGTCCCGGGGAGCTGTTTTTT
>TRBJ2-1|-|13|-|TRBV19
CASSGGLGNEQFF
TGTGCCAGTAGTGGGGGACTCGGGAATGAGCAGTTCTTC